The source of this T cell receptor beta chain is a study of cytomegalovirus exposure and HLA in healthy donors. A note on this clone: Its antigen is not known.

Germline assignment: CDR1 LNHDA and CDR2 SQIVND (reference sequence). The CDR3 has 14 amino acids. The V end lost 4 bases, the J end lost 0 bases, and 6 bases lay between the germline ends. General study findings and limits: In the analysis, some V segments, TRBV6-2 and TRBV6-3 included, were excluded as indistinguishable. Sequencing likely caused a cluster of highly shared sequence variants. For most TCR beta V segments, an earlier analysis put the productive rate at about 87% or about 30% of the time. The authors confirmed in vitro that three CMV-associated chains were specific for CMV antigens.

It was with 60 Vbeta and 13 Jbeta primers that the PCR ran. Sequenced by immunoSEQ multiplex PCR; TCRdb stores in-frame clones only, minus some. The sample has 65,000 to 95,000 clones, about 80% seen once. The specimen sequenced was PBMCs. This receptor was identified in a man younger than 40 in good health and CMV-seronegative. The chain couples TRBV19 to TRBJ2-2, with D uncertain. DNA for the CDR3: TGTGCCAGTAGTAGCGGCCCGAACACCGGGGAGCTGTTTTTT. It codes for CASSSGPNTGELFF. Using reference TRBV19 and TRBJ2-2 for the parts outside the CDR3, the full variable domain is DGGITQSPKYLFRKEGQNVTLSCEQNLNHDAMYWYRQDPGQGLRLIYYSQIVNDFQKGDIAEGYSVSREKKESFPLTVTSAQKNPTAFYLCASSSGPNTGELFFGEGSRLTVL.